The following is a TCR beta chain sequence with its context. Its antigen is still unknown. This sample is part of a study of blood T cells in healthy people across ages. Study context: Roughly one uniquely barcoded beta molecule per two T cells was captured.

For the second PCR, which ran for roughly 6 to 12 cycles, a sample-barcoded 5' primer and a J-beta primer mix were used. Researchers report that a template-switch adaptor with 12 random nucleotides tagged each cDNA molecule. TCRdb used MiXCR to reprocess the 5' RACE reads, holding one entry per CDR3 protein. The table records roughly 2 million distinct CDR3 sequences, around half of them present only once. The CDR3 has 17 amino acids. Trimming shortened V by 0 bases and J by 1 base, and 16 bases separated the two germline ends. CDR1 MGHRA and CDR2 YSYEKL come from the germline V gene. General study results and limits: Percentage of naive T cells showed a strong correlation with TCR beta diversity.

The gene calls are TRBV4-1 and TRBJ2-7; no definite D call. The clonotype originates from a woman aged 40 to 55 in good health. Material for sequencing was blood. This chain's CDR3 is CASSQDAHTAQSYEQYF. Here the CDR3 DNA reads TGCGCCAGCAGCCAAGATGCTCATACAGCTCAATCCTACGAGCAGTACTTC.